These 30 T cell receptor beta chains were sequenced from one sample in a study of cytomegalovirus exposure and HLA in healthy donors. Researchers ran the PCR with 60 Vbeta and 13 Jbeta primers. Measured with immunoSEQ multiplex PCR; TCRdb has only the in-frame clones, and not every one. The sample has approximately 140,000 clones, about 74% seen once. Sequenced: PBMCs. These receptors came from a man aged 40-50 years in good health and CMV-seropositive.

CDR3 DNA sequence: TGTGCCAGCAGCAGATCGGGAGTATACAATGAGCAGTTCTTC. It specifies CASSRSGVYNEQFF. The V call is TRBV7-9, the J call TRBJ2-1, with a possible D match to TRBD2 (6 bases). Looked up from germline, CDR1 is SEHNR and CDR2 is FQNEAQ (reference sequence). Trimming left V 5 bases short and J 4 bases short, with 12 bases between. This CDR3 spans 14 amino acids.

The rearrangement joins TRBV9 to TRBJ2-1, with D possibly TRBD1 on 6 matching bases. V was pared by 0 bases and J by 6 bases, with 7 bases between. There are 13 residues in the CDR3. Germline V gives CDR1 SGDLS, CDR2 YYNGEE. The chain's CDR3 is CASSVEQGNEQFF. In DNA form, the CDR3 reads TGTGCCAGCAGCGTAGAACAGGGCAATGAGCAGTTCTTC.

The chain joins TRBV7-9 to TRBJ2-1; TRBD2 agrees at 11 bases. CDR3 size: 15 residues. CDR1 is SEHNR, CDR2 FQNEAQ, per germline (reference sequence). Unmatched junction bases numbered 3, after V lost 4 bases and J lost 4 bases. This CDR3 is CASSYGTSGYNEQFF. DNA for the CDR3: TGTGCCAGCAGCTACGGGACTAGCGGTTACAATGAGCAGTTCTTC.

V usage is TRBV10-3 and J usage is TRBJ2-7; D unclear. Germline loops: CDR1 ENHRY, CDR2 SYGVKD. The CDR3 runs to 13 residues. The V end was cut by 2 bases, the J end by 4 bases, with 9 bases between. CDR3 sequence reads: CAISEGTGYEQYF. For the CDR3, the DNA is TGTGCCATCAGTGAGGGAACCGGGTACGAGCAGTACTTC.

The CDR3 region has the DNA TGTGCCAGCAGCCGAGAGGATGGCTACACCTTC. This gives the protein CASSREDGYTF. V usage is TRBV5-4 and J usage is TRBJ1-2, with D unresolved. The CDR3 runs to 11 residues. The germline gives CDR1 SGHNT, CDR2 YYREEE (reference sequence). V was shortened by 4 bases and J by 6 bases, with 7 bases between the two germline ends.

CDR3 residues: CASSVGRGQVTDTQYF. The CDR3 DNA reads TGTGCCAGCAGCGTCGGCCGGGGACAGGTCACAGATACGCAGTATTTT. V usage is TRBV9 and J usage is TRBJ2-3; 8 bases are a match to TRBD1. Looked up from germline, CDR1 is SGDLS and CDR2 is YYNGEE. The CDR3 extends over 16 amino acids. J lost 2 bases, V lost 2 bases, and 7 bases had no gene match.

The chain recombines TRBV5-3 with TRBJ1-3, with D uncertain. TRBV5-3 counts as an open reading frame of uncertain function. V was cut by 2 bases and J by 2 bases, with 14 bases left in between. The CDR3 consists of 16 residues. CDR3 bases: TGTGCCAGAAGCTTACACAGAGGGAAGGCTGGAAACACCATATATTTT. Translated: CARSLHRGKAGNTIYF.

V and J are TRBV11-2 and TRBJ2-7; 9 bases map to TRBD2. The V gene's germline CDR1 is SGHAT and CDR2 FQNNGV. The CDR3 runs to 16 residues. V gave up 4 bases and J gave up 6 bases; unmatched junction bases: 13. The DNA for the CDR3 is TGTGCCAGCAGCTATACTGCCGGGACTAGCTTGATCGAGCAGTACTTC. This sequence encodes CASSYTAGTSLIEQYF.

This clone was seen only once. This rearrangement joins TRBV29-1 to TRBJ1-2; 10 bases fit TRBD1. Trimming removed 8 bases from V and 7 bases from J; junction bases left unmatched: 7. The CDR3 runs 12 residues. Germline V lookup: CDR1 SQVTM, CDR2 ANQGSEA. The CDR3 DNA follows: TGCAGCTCCGGGACAGGGGAGAGTGGCTACACCTTC. It translates to CSSGTGESGYTF.

This clone has just a few counts. CDR3 bases: TGTGCCAGCAGCCAAGACGCTAAGGGGAACTATGGCTACACCTTC. It codes for CASSQDAKGNYGYTF. V is TRBV7-2 and J is TRBJ1-2, with TRBD1 as a possible D gene (5 bases). CDR1 is SGHTA, CDR2 FQGNSA, per germline. This CDR3 has 15 amino acids. V was pared by 5 bases and J by 2 bases, with 15 bases between.

V usage is TRBV18 and J usage is TRBJ1-1, with D possibly matching TRBD1 (6 bases). V lost 6 bases, J lost 4 bases, and 12 bases lay in between. Germline V gene sequence: CDR1 KGHSH, CDR2 LQKENI. This CDR3 contains 13 residues. In nucleotides, the CDR3 is TGTGCCAGCTCGGCAGGACAGACCACTGAAGCTTTCTTT. Its translation: CASSAGQTTEAFF. The full variable domain, its missing parts supplied by reference TRBV18 and TRBJ1-1, is NAGVMQNPRHLVRRRGQEARLRCSPMKGHSHVYWYRQLPEEGLKFMVYLQKENIIDESGMPKERFSAEFPKEGPSILRIQQVVRGDSAAYFCASSAGQTTEAFFGQGTRLTVV.

The rearrangement uses TRBV14 and TRBJ2-7, with a tentative D call TRBD1 (5 bases). The CDR3 is 15 residues long. Germline lookup yields CDR1 SGHDN and CDR2 FVKESK. The ends were cut back, 0 bases at V and 6 bases at J, with 15 bases in the middle. The CDR3 nucleotides read TGTGCCAGCAGCCAAGAAGTAGCAGGGATTGGCGAGCAGTACTTC. Translated, it gives CASSQEVAGIGEQYF.

V gene TRBV4-2 combines with J gene TRBJ1-2; 7 bases match TRBD1. J was trimmed by 7 bases and V by 0 bases; bases with no gene match: 11. The CDR3 is 16 amino acids. CDR1 is LGHNA, CDR2 YNFKEQ, per germline. CDR3 sequence reads: CASSQEPRQGKTGYTF. CDR3 nucleotide sequence: TGTGCCAGCAGCCAAGAGCCCCGACAGGGAAAGACTGGCTACACCTTC.

The rearrangement links TRBV19 to TRBJ1-2, with 10 bases that match TRBD1. CDR3 size: 13 residues. In germline, CDR1 is LNHDA, CDR2 SQIVND (reference sequence). V lost 9 bases to trimming and J lost 3 bases; unmatched junction nucleotides: 4. CDR3 residues: CASIGQGDYGYTF. CDR3 bases: TGTGCCAGCATCGGACAGGGGGACTATGGCTACACCTTC.

The chain combines TRBV19 with TRBJ1-5, with D unclear. The V end lost 5 bases, the J end lost 0 bases, and 2 bases lay between the germline ends. Per the germline V gene, CDR1 is LNHDA and CDR2 is SQIVND (reference sequence). This CDR3 contains 12 residues. The CDR3 here is CASSLSNQPQHF. The CDR3 DNA reads TGTGCCAGTAGTCTTAGCAATCAGCCCCAGCATTTT.

CDR3 nucleotides: TGTGCCAGCAGCAATCCACTTAGCGGGAGGAGCACAGATACGCAGTATTTT. Protein: CASSNPLSGRSTDTQYF. The V gene is TRBV7-8, the J gene TRBJ2-3; 10 bases match TRBD2. The germline V gene has CDR1 SGHVS and CDR2 FQNEAQ. The trim removed 5 bases at V and 0 bases at J, leaving 8 bases unmatched. This CDR3 is 17 amino acids long.

This clone appeared once. V gene TRBV27 combines with J gene TRBJ2-7; possible D gene TRBD1, 6 bases. The CDR3 has 14 residues. Per germline, CDR1 MNHEY and CDR2 SMNVEV (reference sequence). The V end lost 3 bases, the J end lost 0 bases, and 9 bases lay between the germline ends. The CDR3 DNA is TGTGCCAGCAGTTTTGGGGACAACTCCTACGAGCAGTACTTC. It is translated as CASSFGDNSYEQYF.

This sequence joins TRBV6-5 and TRBJ2-5; 8 bases match TRBD2. Trimming cost V 4 bases and J 5 bases; bases outside gene matches: 12. Germline V gene data show CDR1 as MNHEY and CDR2 as SVGAGI. The CDR3 contains 16 residues. The CDR3 loop is CASSSSRRGARETQYF. The CDR3 nucleotides read TGTGCCAGCAGTTCCTCCCGGCGGGGGGCAAGGGAGACCCAGTACTTC.

This chain uses TRBV5-4 with TRBJ2-4; the match to TRBD1 covers 10 bases. This CDR3 comprises 15 residues. The germline V gene has CDR1 SGHNT and CDR2 YYREEE (reference sequence). The J segment lost 8 bases and the V segment lost 5 bases, leaving 10 bases of the junction unmatched. CDR3 sequence reads: CASSPRDRGGDIQYF. The CDR3 DNA sequence: TGTGCCAGCAGTCCCCGGGACAGGGGCGGCGACATTCAGTACTTC.

The V call is TRBV11-3, the J call TRBJ1-3; D perhaps matches TRBD1 (5 bases). The CDR3 covers 14 residues. V lost 5 bases and J lost 0, with 8 bases in between. Germline values: CDR1 SGHNT, CDR2 YENEEA. The CDR3 spells CASSEDSSGNTIYF. For the CDR3, the DNA is TGTGCCAGCAGCGAAGACAGCTCTGGAAACACCATATATTTT.

The chain is built from TRBV6-5 and TRBJ1-2; D gene ambiguous. Trimming took off 5 bases at V and 5 bases at J, with 15 bases between the two ends. CDR3 length: 14 residues. CDR1 is MNHEY and CDR2 is SVGAGI in the germline V gene. The CDR3 region is CASSPGPRRYGYTF. The CDR3 DNA follows: TGTGCCAGCAGTCCGGGCCCAAGGAGGTATGGCTACACCTTC.

This clone was counted once. The rearrangement uses TRBV25-1 and TRBJ2-2; 13 nucleotides align to TRBD2. The germline CDR1 and CDR2 sequences are MGHDK and SYGVNS. The V segment lost 10 bases and the J segment 6 bases; nucleotides outside the gene matches: 2. The CDR3 has 13 residues. The CDR3 protein is CATTSGRAGELFF. The DNA of the CDR3 is TGTGCCACAACTAGCGGGAGGGCCGGGGAGCTGTTTTTT.

The V gene is TRBV10-3, the J gene TRBJ1-5; the D gene is possibly TRBD1 (5 bases). The CDR3 extends over 16 amino acids. Trimming took 2 bases from V and 0 from J, leaving 11 bases between them. Germline values: CDR1 ENHRY, CDR2 SYGVKD. The CDR3 protein is CAISESQGYSNQPQHF. The CDR3 DNA is TGTGCCATCAGTGAGAGTCAGGGTTATAGCAATCAGCCCCAGCATTTT.

This chain uses TRBV10-2 with TRBJ2-4; 8 positions match TRBD1. The CDR3 contains 15 residues. The germline gives CDR1 WSHSY, CDR2 SAAADI. The ends lost 7 bases at V and 3 bases at J; junction bases unmatched: 8. CDR3 sequence reads: CASTPTGVVKNIQYF. CDR3 bases: TGCGCCAGCACTCCGACAGGGGTTGTCAAAAACATTCAGTACTTC.

The chain recombines TRBV5-1 with TRBJ1-1, with D hard to call. Germline CDR1 SGHRS, CDR2 YFSETQ. CDR3 length: 13 residues. The V end lost 5 bases, the J end lost 0 bases, and 8 bases lay between the germline ends. CDR3 bases: TGCGCCAGCAGAAAAAGCATGAACACTGAAGCTTTCTTT. Its translation is CASRKSMNTEAFF.

In regard to this clone: At one boundary the junction diverges from the germline segment, which might be a read error. The J gene is TRBJ2-5, the V gene TRBV2, with 7 bases matching TRBD2. The germline CDR1 and CDR2 sequences are SNHLY and FYNNEI. This CDR3 comprises 14 residues. For the CDR3, the DNA is TGTGCCAGCAGGGAAGGGACTACCTGGGAGACCCAGTACTTC. It encodes CASREGTTWETQYF.

J is TRBJ2-3 and V is TRBV10-3, with 10 bases aligning to TRBD2. Per the germline V gene, CDR1 is ENHRY and CDR2 is SYGVKD. The junction had 14 bases not matched to a gene; V was cut back by 10 bases and J by 4 bases. CDR3 size: 16 residues. CDR3 in DNA: TGTGCCACCCGACCCGGACTAGCGGAAGACCCAGATACGCAGTATTTT. It specifies CATRPGLAEDPDTQYF.

As to this clone: A read error may account for a junction end that differs from germline. Other nucleotide sequences in the sample specify the same CDR3. The rearrangement links TRBV4-2 to TRBJ2-2; 9 bases are a match to TRBD1. The CDR3 has 17 amino acids. The germline gives CDR1 LGHNA, CDR2 YNFKEQ. CDR3 in amino acids: CASSQEGDRGAYRELFF. CDR3 DNA: TGTGCCAGCAGCCAAGAAGGAGACAGGGGGGCTTACCGGGAGCTGTTCTTT.

Here the CDR3 reads CASSAGQLNTEAFF. Written as DNA, the CDR3 is TGTGCCAGCAGCGCGGGACAGCTGAACACTGAAGCTTTCTTT. This rearrangement joins TRBV7-9 to TRBJ1-1; TRBD1 matches 7 bases. The trim removed 5 bases at V and 0 bases at J, leaving 3 bases unmatched. CDR1 and CDR2 (germline): SEHNR, FQNEAQ (reference sequence). The CDR3 runs to 14 residues. Full variable domain (missing parts from reference TRBV7-9 and TRBJ1-1): DTGVSQNPRHKITKRGQNVTFRCDPISEHNRLYWYRQTLGQGPEFLTYFQNEAQLEKSRLLSDRFSAERPKGSFSTLEIQRTEQGDSAMYLCASSAGQLNTEAFFGQGTRLTVV.

This clone has only one observation. This chain uses TRBV5-1 with TRBJ1-4; the D gene is possibly TRBD1 (6 bases). The germline CDR1 and CDR2 sequences are SGHRS and YFSETQ. Trimming took off 4 bases at V and 1 base at J, with 14 bases between the two ends. The CDR3 contains 16 residues. The CDR3 is CASSAQGLVTNEKLFF. CDR3 bases: TGCGCCAGCAGCGCCCAGGGGTTGGTAACTAATGAAAAACTGTTTTTT.